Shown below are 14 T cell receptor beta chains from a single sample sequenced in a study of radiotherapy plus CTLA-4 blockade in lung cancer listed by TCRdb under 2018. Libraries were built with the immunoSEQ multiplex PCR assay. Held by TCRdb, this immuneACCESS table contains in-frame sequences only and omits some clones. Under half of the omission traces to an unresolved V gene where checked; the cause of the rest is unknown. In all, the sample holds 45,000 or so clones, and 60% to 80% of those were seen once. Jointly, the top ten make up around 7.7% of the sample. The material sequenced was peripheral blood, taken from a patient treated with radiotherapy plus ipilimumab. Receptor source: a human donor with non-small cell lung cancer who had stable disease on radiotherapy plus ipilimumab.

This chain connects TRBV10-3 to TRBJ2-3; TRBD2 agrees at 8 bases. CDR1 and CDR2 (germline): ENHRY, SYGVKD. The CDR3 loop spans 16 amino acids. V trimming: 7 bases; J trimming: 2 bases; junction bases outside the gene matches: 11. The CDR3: CAIKGRSGGPTDTQYF. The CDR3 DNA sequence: TGTGCCATCAAGGGGAGGAGCGGGGGACCCACAGATACGCAGTATTTT.

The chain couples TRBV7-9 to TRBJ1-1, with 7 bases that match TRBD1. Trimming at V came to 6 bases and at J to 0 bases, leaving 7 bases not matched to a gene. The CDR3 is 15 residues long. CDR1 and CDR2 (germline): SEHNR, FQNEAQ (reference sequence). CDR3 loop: CASRGKDRLNTEAFF. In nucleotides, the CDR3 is TGTGCCAGCAGAGGAAAGGACAGGTTGAACACTGAAGCTTTCTTT.

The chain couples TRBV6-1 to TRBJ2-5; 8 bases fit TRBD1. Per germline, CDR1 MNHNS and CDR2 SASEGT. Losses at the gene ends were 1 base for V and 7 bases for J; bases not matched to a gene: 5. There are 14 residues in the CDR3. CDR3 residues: CASSEGQGRGTQYF. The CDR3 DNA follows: TGTGCCAGCAGTGAAGGACAGGGGCGGGGGACCCAGTACTTC.

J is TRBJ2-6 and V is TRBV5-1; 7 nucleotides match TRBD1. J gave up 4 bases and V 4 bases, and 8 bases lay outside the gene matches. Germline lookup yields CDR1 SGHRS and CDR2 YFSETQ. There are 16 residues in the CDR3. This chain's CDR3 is CASSGSGGAGANVLTF. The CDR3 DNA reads TGCGCCAGCAGCGGTTCAGGGGGAGCCGGGGCCAACGTCCTGACTTTC.

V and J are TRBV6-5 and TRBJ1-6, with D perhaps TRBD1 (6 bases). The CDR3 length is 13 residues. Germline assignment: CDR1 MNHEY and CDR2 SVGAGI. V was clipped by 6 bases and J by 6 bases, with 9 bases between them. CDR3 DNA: TGTGCCAGCAGAACCAGGGGTAATTCACCCCTCCACTTT. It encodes CASRTRGNSPLHF.

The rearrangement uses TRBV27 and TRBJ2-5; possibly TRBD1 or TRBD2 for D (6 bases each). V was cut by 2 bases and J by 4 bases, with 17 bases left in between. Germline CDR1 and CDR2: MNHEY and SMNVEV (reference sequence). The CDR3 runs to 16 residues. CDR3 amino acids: CASSLIAGGPGETQYF. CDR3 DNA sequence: TGTGCCAGCAGTTTAATCGCTGGGGGGCCAGGAGAGACCCAGTACTTC.

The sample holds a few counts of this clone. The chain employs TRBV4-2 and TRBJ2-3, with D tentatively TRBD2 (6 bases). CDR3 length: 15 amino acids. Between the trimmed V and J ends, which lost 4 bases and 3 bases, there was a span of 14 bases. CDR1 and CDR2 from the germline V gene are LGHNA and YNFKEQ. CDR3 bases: TGTGCCAGCAGCCCGCAGGGCCGGGAGACAGATACGCAGTATTTT. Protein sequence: CASSPQGRETDTQYF.

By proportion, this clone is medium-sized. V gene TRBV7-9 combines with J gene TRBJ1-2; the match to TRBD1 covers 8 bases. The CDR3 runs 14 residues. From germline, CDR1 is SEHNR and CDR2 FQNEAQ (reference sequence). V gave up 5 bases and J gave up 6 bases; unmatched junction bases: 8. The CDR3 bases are TGTGCCAGCAGCCCCCTCGGACAGGGAAATGGCTACACCTTC. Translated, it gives CASSPLGQGNGYTF.

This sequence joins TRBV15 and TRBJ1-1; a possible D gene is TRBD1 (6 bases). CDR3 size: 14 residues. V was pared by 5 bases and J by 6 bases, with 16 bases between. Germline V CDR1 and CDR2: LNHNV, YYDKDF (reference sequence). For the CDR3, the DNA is TGTGCCACCAGCCTACCGAAACAGGGCGCTGAAGCTTTCTTT. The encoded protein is CATSLPKQGAEAFF.

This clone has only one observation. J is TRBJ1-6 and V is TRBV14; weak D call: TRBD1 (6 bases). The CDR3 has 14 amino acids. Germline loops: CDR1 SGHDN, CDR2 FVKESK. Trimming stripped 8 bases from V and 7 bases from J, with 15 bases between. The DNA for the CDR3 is TGTGCCAGCGGCCTGGGGGGGGCGAATTCACCCCTCCACTTT. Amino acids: CASGLGGANSPLHF.

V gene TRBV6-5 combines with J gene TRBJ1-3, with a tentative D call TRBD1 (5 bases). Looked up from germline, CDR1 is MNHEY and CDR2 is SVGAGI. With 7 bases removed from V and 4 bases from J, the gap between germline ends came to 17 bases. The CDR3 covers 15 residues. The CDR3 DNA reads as TGTGCCAGCACCCAATTGGGGGTCGGCGGAAACACCATATATTTT. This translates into CASTQLGVGGNTIYF.

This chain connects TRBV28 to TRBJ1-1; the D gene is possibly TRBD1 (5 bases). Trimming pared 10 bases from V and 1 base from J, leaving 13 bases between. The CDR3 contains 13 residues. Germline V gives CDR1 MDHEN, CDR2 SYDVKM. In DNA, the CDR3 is TGTGCCACCCCGGGACCAGGGAACACTGAAGCTTTCTTT. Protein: CATPGPGNTEAFF. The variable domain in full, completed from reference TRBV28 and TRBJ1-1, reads DVKVTQSSRYLVKRTGEKVFLECVQDMDHENMFWYRQDPGLGLRLIYFSYDVKMKEKGDIPEGYSVSREKKERFSLILESASTNQTSMYLCATPGPGNTEAFFGQGTRLTVV.

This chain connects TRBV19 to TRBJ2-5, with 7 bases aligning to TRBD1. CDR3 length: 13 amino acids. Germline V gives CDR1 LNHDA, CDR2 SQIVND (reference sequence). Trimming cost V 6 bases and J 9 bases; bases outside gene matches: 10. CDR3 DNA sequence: TGTGCCAGTAGCACCACCAGGACAGGTCCCCAGTACTTC. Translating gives CASSTTRTGPQYF. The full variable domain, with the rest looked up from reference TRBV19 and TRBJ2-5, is DGGITQSPKYLFRKEGQNVTLSCEQNLNHDAMYWYRQDPGQGLRLIYYSQIVNDFQKGDIAEGYSVSREKKESFPLTVTSAQKNPTAFYLCASSTTRTGPQYFGPGTRLLVL.

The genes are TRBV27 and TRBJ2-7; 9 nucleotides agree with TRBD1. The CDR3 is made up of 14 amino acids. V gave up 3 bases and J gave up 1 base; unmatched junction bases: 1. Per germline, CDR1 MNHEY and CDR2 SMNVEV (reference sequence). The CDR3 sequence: CASSFGQGSYEQYF. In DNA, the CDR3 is TGTGCCAGCAGTTTTGGACAGGGGTCCTACGAGCAGTACTTC.